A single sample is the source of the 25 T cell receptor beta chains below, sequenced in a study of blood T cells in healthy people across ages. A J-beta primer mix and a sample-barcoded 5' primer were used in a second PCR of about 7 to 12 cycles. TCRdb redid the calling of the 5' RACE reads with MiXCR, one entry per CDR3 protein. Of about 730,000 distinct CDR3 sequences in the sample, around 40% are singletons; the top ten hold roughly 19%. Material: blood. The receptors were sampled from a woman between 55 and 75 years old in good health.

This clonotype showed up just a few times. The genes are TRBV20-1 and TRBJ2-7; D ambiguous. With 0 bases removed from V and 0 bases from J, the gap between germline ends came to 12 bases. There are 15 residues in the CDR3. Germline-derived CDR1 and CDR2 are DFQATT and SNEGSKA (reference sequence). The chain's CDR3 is CSARDGQDLSYEQYF. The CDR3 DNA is TGCAGTGCTAGAGATGGCCAAGACCTCTCCTACGAGCAGTACTTC.

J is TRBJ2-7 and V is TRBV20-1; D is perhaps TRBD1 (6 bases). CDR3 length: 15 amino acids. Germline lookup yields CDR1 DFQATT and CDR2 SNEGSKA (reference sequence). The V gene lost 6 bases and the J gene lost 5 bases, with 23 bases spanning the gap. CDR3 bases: TGCAGTGCCTACACCTCGTTTGGGGGCGCGAACGAGCAGTACTTC. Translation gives CSAYTSFGGANEQYF.

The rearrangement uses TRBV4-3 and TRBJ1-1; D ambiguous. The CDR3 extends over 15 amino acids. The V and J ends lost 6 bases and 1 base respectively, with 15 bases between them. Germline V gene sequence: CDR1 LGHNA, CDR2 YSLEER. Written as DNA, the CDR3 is TGCGCCAGCAGTCCGAACAGCCACTCGAACACTGAAGCTTTCTTT. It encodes CASSPNSHSNTEAFF.

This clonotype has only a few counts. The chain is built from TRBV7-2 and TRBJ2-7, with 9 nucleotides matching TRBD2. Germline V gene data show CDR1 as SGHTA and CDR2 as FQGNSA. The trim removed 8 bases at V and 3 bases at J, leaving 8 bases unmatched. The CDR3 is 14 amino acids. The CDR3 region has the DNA TGTGCCAGCTCAAGACTAGCGGAGAGCTACGAGCAGTACTTC. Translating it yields CASSRLAESYEQYF.

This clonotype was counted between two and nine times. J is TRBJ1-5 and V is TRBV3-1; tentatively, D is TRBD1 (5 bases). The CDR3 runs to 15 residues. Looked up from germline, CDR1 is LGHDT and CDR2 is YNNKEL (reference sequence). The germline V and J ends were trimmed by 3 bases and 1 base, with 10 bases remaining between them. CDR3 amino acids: CASSQSGRSNQPQHF. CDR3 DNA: TGTGCCAGCAGCCAGTCGGGACGGAGCAATCAGCCCCAGCATTTT.

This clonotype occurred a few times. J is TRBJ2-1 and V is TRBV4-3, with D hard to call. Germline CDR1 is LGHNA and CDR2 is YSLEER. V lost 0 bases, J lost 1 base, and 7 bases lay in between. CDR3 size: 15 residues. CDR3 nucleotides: TGCGCCAGCAGCCAAGATGTGGGGTCCTACAATGAGCAGTTCTTC. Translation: CASSQDVGSYNEQFF.

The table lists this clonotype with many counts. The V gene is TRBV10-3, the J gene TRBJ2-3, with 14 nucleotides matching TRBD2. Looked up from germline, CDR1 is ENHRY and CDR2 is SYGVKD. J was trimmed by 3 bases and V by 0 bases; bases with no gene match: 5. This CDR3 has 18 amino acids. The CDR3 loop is CAISESMTSGRGTDTQYF. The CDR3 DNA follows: TGTGCCATCAGTGAGTCCATGACTAGCGGGAGGGGTACAGATACGCAGTATTTT.

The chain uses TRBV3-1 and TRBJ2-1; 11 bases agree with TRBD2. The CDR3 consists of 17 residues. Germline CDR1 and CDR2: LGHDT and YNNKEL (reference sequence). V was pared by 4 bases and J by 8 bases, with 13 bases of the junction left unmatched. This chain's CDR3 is CASSRGLIAGGPDEQFF. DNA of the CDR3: TGTGCCAGCAGCCGCGGCCTGATAGCGGGGGGGCCCGATGAGCAGTTCTTC.

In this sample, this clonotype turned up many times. This CDR3 is CSVDRGGFGEQYF. Here the CDR3 DNA reads TGCAGCGTTGACAGGGGTGGCTTTGGCGAGCAGTACTTC. V is TRBV29-1 and J is TRBJ2-4, with D possibly TRBD1 on 6 matching bases. The DNA matches TRBJ2-7 better at its end, which makes the J call doubtful. This CDR3 is built from 13 residues. The germline V gene encodes CDR1 SQVTM and CDR2 ANQGSEA.

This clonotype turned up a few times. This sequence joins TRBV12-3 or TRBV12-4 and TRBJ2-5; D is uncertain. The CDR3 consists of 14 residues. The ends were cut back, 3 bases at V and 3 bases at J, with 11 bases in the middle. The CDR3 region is CASSFLSIEETQYF. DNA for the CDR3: TGTGCCAGCAGTTTTCTCAGTATCGAAGAGACCCAGTACTTC.

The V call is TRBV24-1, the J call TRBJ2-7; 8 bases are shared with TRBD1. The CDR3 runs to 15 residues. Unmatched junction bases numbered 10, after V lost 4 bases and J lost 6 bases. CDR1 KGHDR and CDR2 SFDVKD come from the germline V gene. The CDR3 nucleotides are TGTGCCACCAGTGACACCCGGCGACAGGGGAGCGAGCAGTACTTC. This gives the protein CATSDTRRQGSEQYF.

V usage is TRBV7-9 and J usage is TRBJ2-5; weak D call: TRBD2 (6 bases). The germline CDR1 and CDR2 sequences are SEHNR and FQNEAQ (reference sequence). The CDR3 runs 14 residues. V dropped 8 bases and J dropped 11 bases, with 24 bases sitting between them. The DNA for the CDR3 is TGTGCCAGCCCGGGACTTCAGACTGCAAATGAGCAGTACTTC. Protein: CASPGLQTANEQYF. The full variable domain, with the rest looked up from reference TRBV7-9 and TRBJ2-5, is DTGVSQNPRHKITKRGQNVTFRCDPISEHNRLYWYRQTLGQGPEFLTYFQNEAQLEKSRLLSDRFSAERPKGSFSTLEIQRTEQGDSAMYLCASPGLQTANEQYFGPGTRLLVL.

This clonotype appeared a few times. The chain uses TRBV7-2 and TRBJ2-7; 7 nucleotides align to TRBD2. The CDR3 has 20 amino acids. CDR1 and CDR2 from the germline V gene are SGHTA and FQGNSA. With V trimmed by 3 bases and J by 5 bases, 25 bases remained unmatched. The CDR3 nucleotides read TGTGCCAGCAGCTTCTCCGGGGCCGGGGGAGGGAGGAGTGAGTTTAACGAGCAGTACTTC. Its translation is CASSFSGAGGGRSEFNEQYF.

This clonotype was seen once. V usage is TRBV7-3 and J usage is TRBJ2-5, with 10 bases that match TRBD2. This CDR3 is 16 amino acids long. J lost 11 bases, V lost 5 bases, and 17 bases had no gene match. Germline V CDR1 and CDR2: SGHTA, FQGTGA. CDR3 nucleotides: TGTGCCAGCAGCCCCTCCGGGACTAGCGACTACAATGAGCAGTACTTC. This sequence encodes CASSPSGTSDYNEQYF.

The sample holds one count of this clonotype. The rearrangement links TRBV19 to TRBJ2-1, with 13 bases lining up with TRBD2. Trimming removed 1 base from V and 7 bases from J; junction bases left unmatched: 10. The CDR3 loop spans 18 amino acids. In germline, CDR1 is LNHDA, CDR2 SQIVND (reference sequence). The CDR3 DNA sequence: TGTGCCAGTAGTATAGGGACTAGCGGGAGATTCAGGAGAAATGAGCAGTTCTTC. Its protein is CASSIGTSGRFRRNEQFF.

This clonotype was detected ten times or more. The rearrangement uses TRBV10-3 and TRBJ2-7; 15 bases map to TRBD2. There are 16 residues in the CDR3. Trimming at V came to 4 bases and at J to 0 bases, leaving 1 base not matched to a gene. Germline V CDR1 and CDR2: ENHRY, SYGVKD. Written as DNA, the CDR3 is TGTGCCATCAGTGTGGGACTAGCGGGGGGCTCCTACGAGCAGTACTTC. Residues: CAISVGLAGGSYEQYF.

The CDR3 nucleotides read TGCAGTGCTAGAGTTGTAGGGGCGCCGAATTCACCCCTCCACTTT. Amino acid sequence: CSARVVGAPNSPLHF. The V call is TRBV20-1, the J call TRBJ1-6; D perhaps matches TRBD1 (5 bases). CDR3 size: 15 residues. V was cut by 1 base and J by 7 bases, with 14 bases left in between. The germline V gene has CDR1 DFQATT and CDR2 SNEGSKA (reference sequence).

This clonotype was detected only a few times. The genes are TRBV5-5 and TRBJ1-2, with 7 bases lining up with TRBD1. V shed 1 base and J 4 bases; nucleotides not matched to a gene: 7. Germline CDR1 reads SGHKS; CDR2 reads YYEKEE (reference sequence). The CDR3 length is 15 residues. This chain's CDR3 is CASSLNLDRTYGYTF. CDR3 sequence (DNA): TGTGCCAGCAGCTTGAACCTGGACAGGACCTATGGCTACACCTTC.

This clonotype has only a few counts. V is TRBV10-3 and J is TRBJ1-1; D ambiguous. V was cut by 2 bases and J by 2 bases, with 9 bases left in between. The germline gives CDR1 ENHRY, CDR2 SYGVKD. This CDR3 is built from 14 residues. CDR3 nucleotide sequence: TGTGCCATCAGTGAGGCAGAAACCAACACTGAAGCTTTCTTT. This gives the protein CAISEAETNTEAFF.

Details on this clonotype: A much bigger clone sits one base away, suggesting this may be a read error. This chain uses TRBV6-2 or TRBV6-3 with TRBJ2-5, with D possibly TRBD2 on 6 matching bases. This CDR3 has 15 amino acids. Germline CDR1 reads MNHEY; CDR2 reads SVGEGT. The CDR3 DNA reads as TGTGCCAGCAGCCACGGGGGAGCCTCTCCGGAGACCCGGTACTTC. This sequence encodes CASSHGGASPETRYF.

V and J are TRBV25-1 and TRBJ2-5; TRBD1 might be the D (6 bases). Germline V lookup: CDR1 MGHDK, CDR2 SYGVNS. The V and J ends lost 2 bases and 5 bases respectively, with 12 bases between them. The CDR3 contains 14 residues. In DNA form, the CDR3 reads TGTGCCAGCAGTGAAACCGGACAGTGGGAGACCCAGTACTTC. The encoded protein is CASSETGQWETQYF.

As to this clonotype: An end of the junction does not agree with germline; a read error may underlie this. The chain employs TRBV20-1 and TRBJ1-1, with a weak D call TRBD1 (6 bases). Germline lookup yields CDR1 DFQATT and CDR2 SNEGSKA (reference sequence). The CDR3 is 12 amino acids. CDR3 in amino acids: CRASAGVTEAFF. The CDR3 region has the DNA TGCAGGGCTAGCGCAGGGGTGACTGAAGCTTTCTTT.

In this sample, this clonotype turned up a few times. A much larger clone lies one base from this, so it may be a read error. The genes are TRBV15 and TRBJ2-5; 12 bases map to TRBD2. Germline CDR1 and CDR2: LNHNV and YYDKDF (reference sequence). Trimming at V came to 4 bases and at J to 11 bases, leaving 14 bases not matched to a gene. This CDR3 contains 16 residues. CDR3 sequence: CATSTGRTSGTNEQYF. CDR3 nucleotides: TGTGCCACCAGCACCGGGAGGACTAGCGGGACCAATGAGCAGTACTTC.

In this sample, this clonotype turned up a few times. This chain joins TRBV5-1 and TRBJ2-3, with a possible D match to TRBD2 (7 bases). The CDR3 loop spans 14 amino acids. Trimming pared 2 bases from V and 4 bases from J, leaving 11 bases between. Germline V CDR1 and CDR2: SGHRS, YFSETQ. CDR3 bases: TGCGCCAGCAGCTTCGAGGGGGGGCCAGATACGCAGTATTTT. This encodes CASSFEGGPDTQYF.

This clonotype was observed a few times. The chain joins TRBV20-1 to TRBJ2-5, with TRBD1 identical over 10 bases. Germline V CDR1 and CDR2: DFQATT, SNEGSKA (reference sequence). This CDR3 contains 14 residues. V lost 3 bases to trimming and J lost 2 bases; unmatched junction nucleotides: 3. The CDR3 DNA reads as TGCAGTGCTAGGGGACAGGGGTGGCAAGAGACCCAGTACTTC. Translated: CSARGQGWQETQYF.